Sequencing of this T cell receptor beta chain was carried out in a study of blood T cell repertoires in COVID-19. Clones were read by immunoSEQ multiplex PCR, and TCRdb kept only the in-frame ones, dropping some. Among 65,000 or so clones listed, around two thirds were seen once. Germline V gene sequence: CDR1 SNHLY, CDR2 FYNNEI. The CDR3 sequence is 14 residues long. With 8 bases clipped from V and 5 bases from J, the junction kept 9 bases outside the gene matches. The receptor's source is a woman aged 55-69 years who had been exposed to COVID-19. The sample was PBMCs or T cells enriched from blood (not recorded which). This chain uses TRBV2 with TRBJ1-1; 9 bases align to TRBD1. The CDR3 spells CASSSGTGMTEAFF. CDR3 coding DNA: TGTGCCAGCTCTTCCGGGACAGGGATGACTGAAGCTTTCTTT.